These T cell receptor beta chains were read from a single sample in a study of response to subunit inactivated influenza vaccine. TCRdb analysed the RT-PCR reads with MiXCR anew, one entry per CDR3 protein. The repertoire holds 650,000 to 700,000 distinct CDR3 sequences, with more than 15% as singletons. Sequencing was performed on PBMCs from blood, taken 12 days after vaccination. Receptors originate from a man aged 45-65 years who received an inactivated influenza vaccine. Both conserved end residues are part of each CDR3. A D gene is named only where the DNA matches it firmly. Clone size, where shown, is once, few, many, or a class for clones that have expanded.

abundance	v_gene	j_gene	d_gene	CDR3nt	CDR3aa
few	TRBV12-3/TRBV12-4	TRBJ2-1	TRBD1	TGTGCCAGCAGGCCAGGACAGGGAGTTTACAATGAGCAGTTCTTC	CASRPGQGVYNEQFF
NA	TRBV20-1	TRBJ2-6	NA	TGCAGTGCTAGAGCCAGCGCGGGGGGGGCCAACGTCCTGACTTTC	CSARASAGGANVLTF
many	TRBV5-1	TRBJ2-2	TRBD1	TGCGCCAGCAGCCAAACCTTCGACAGGGGCGTAGAAGTGTTTTTT	CASSQTFDRGVEVFF
NA	TRBV28	TRBJ2-7	NA	TGTGCCGCCTCATTGGGGTCCGACTCCTACGAGCAGTACTTC	CAASLGSDSYEQYF
once	TRBV20-1	TRBJ1-1	NA	TGCAGTGCTAGGGTCGGACGGTACAACACTGAAGCTTTCTTT	CSARVGRYNTEAFF
NA	TRBV11-2	TRBJ2-3	TRBD2	TGTGCCAGCAGCTCATCTATAGCGGGGGCCCGCACAGATACGCAGTATTTT	CASSSSIAGARTDTQYF
few	TRBV7-9	TRBJ1-2	NA	TGTGCCAGCAGCCCCGTTGGGGGGGGCTACTATGGCTACACCTTC	CASSPVGGGYYGYTF
NA	TRBV5-4	TRBJ2-4	TRBD1	TGTGCCAGCAGCTCTAGGGACAGGGTGGACATTCAGTACTTC	CASSSRDRVDIQYF
NA	TRBV2	TRBJ1-1	NA	TGTGCCAGCAGTCAGACGACAGGAGACACTGAAGCTTTCTTT	CASSQTTGDTEAFF
few	TRBV28	TRBJ2-5	NA	TGTGCCAGCTCCATTTCCGGCGGATTCCAAGAGACCCAGTACTTC	CASSISGGFQETQYF
NA	TRBV25-1	TRBJ1-1	NA	TGTGCCAGCAGTGACTCGGACGGGAGGACTGAAGCTTTCTTT	CASSDSDGRTEAFF
NA	TRBV5-5	TRBJ2-1	NA	TGTGCCAGCAGCTTGGCGCCAGACAATGAGCAGTTCTTC	CASSLAPDNEQFF
many	TRBV12-3/TRBV12-4	TRBJ2-3	NA	TGTGCCAGCATCCTGGGGGGGGGCGGAGCAGATACGCAGTATTTT	CASILGGGGADTQYF
NA	TRBV12-3/TRBV12-4	TRBJ2-7	NA	TGTGCCAGCAGTAACCTACTAGCATCTGAGCAGTACTTC	CASSNLLASEQYF
few	TRBV10-3	TRBJ2-2	TRBD2	TGTGCCATCAATCCCGGACTAGCGAGCACCGGGGAGCTGTTTTTT	CAINPGLASTGELFF
many	TRBV29-1	TRBJ2-2	TRBD1	TGCAGCGTTGACAGGGGGCGAGGCGGGGAGCTGTTTTTT	CSVDRGRGGELFF
NA	TRBV4-2	TRBJ1-3	NA	TGTGCCAGCAGCCAATTATACGACAGATCTGGAAACACCATATATTTT	CASSQLYDRSGNTIYF
few	TRBV11-3	TRBJ2-5	TRBD1	TGTGCCAGCAGCATCGGGACAGGGGGCTGGGAGACCCAGTACTTC	CASSIGTGGWETQYF
NA	TRBV15	TRBJ1-5	NA	TGTGCCACCAGCAGAGATGCGGGGAAGTCCCAGCATTTT	CATSRDAGKSQHF
few	TRBV12-3/TRBV12-4	TRBJ2-2	NA	TGTGCCAGCACCCTGGCAAGACGGGTAAAGGGGGAGCTGTTTTTT	CASTLARRVKGELFF
NA	TRBV4-2	TRBJ2-1	NA	TGTGCCAGCAGCCAAGGAGGGAGCAGGGTGTCCTACAATGAGCAGTTCTTC	CASSQGGSRVSYNEQFF
NA	TRBV11-2	TRBJ2-4	NA	TGTGCCAGCAGCCGAGGGGGGCGTCAGGGAGGGAAGATAAACATTCAGTACTTC	CASSRGGRQGGKINIQYF
few	TRBV7-2	TRBJ2-5	NA	TGTGCCAGCAGCGTGGGACTGAAAGAGACCCAGTACTTC	CASSVGLKETQYF
few	TRBV14	TRBJ2-2	TRBD2	TGTGCCAGCAGCCAAGACGAGGGGACTAGCGGGCCGATGCCCCCCGCGAACACCGGGGAGCTGTTTTTT	CASSQDEGTSGPMPPANTGELFF
many	TRBV29-1	TRBJ2-1	TRBD2	TGCAGTGAGAGGGCAGCGGGAGACAATGAGCAGTTCTTC	CSERAAGDNEQFF
few	TRBV20-1	TRBJ2-3	NA	TGCAGGTGCCGGGGGAGCACAGATACGCAGTATTTT	CRCRGSTDTQYF
few	TRBV5-4	TRBJ1-1	NA	TGTGCCAGCAGCTTGTTTTTTTCTCGCGGGAACGCCGGTAGAACAGAAAACACTGAAGCTTTCTTT	CASSLFFSRGNAGRTENTEAFF
NA	TRBV20-1	TRBJ2-1	TRBD2	TGCAGTGCTAGATTCGCGGGGGGCTCGGGGGAGCAGTTCTTC	CSARFAGGSGEQFF
NA	TRBV5-5	TRBJ1-6	NA	TGTGCCAGCAGCGCAACATCGAGCTCCTATAATTCACCCCTCCACTTT	CASSATSSSYNSPLHF
NA	TRBV7-8	TRBJ2-3	NA	TGTGCCAGCAGCACGTCGACGGAAAGCACAGATACGCAGTATTTT	CASSTSTESTDTQYF
many	TRBV10-3	TRBJ2-3	TRBD2	TGTGCCATCGAGGACCCTAGAGCCCGGGGGGTTACGCAGTATTTT	CAIEDPRARGVTQYF
few	TRBV2	TRBJ2-3	NA	TGTGCCAGCAGTGATACGGATTCGCAGTATTTT	CASSDTDSQYF
NA	TRBV11-2	TRBJ2-3	TRBD2	TGTGCCAGCAGCTTGGGACTAGCGGGAGGCCGAGCTAGCACAGATACGCAGTATTTT	CASSLGLAGGRASTDTQYF
NA	TRBV28	TRBJ2-1	TRBD1	TGTGCCAGCAGTTTCCCCAGGGACAGGGGGCTTCCCGATGACTACAATGAGCAGTTCTTC	CASSFPRDRGLPDDYNEQFF
NA	TRBV5-1	TRBJ2-1	NA	TGCGCCAGCAGCTTGTGGCCTAATGAGCAGTTCTTC	CASSLWPNEQFF
NA	TRBV3-1	TRBJ2-7	NA	TGTGCCAGCAGCCAGTATGCACAGGTGATCGGTGAGCAGTACTTC	CASSQYAQVIGEQYF